The 3 T cell receptor beta chains below come from one sample, sequenced in a study of patients and donors after allogeneic stem cell transplantation. One entry per CDR3 protein results from TCRdb running MiXCR on the RT-PCR reads. Of around 170,000 distinct CDR3 sequences listed, 24% were seen once; the top ten hold more than 25%. Material: blood, either unsorted or a sorted T cell fraction (not recorded which). All receptors come from a human donor who was either an allogeneic HSCT recipient or a stem cell or donor lymphocyte infusion donor (not recorded which). It is not recorded whose cells these are; they may come from a transplant donor.

This clonotype has a handful of counts. This chain joins TRBV12-3 or TRBV12-4 and TRBJ1-2; TRBD1 aligns across 7 bases. After removal of 3 bases from V and 3 bases from J, the junction contained 7 bases not matched to a gene. This CDR3 is built from 15 residues. The CDR3 sequence is CASSFSDRDHYGYTF. The CDR3 DNA is TGTGCCAGCAGTTTTTCTGACAGGGATCACTATGGCTACACCTTC.

The chain employs TRBV5-1 and TRBJ2-2; no clear D. V lost 2 bases and J 0 bases, leaving 11 bases between the germline ends. Germline CDR1 and CDR2: SGHRS and YFSETQ. This CDR3 spans 16 amino acids. CDR3 nucleotide sequence: TGCGCCAGCAGCTTTGCCCACAGAGCGAACACCGGGGAGCTGTTTTTT. Translating it yields CASSFAHRANTGELFF.

The chain uses TRBV10-3 and TRBJ2-3; 8 nucleotides align to TRBD2. J gave up 6 bases and V 7 bases, and 3 bases lay outside the gene matches. In germline, CDR1 is ENHRY, CDR2 SYGVKD. The CDR3 has 12 amino acids. CDR3 coding DNA: TGTGCCATCATGACTAGCGTTGATACGCAGTATTTT. Translation gives CAIMTSVDTQYF.